This TCR beta chain was retrieved from a study of CD8+CD57+ T cells in acquired aplastic anemia (dated by TCRdb to 2017 to 2018). Regarding the study in general: On average, sorted CD4+ and CD8+ cells yielded approximately 3 ug of extracted DNA, with a range of about 0.17 to 27.4 ug. CD8+CD57+ expansion was defined as frequency above the mean frequency observed in healthy subjects.

Patients chosen for sequencing had shown expansion of CD8+CD57+ cells by flow cytometry. Every patient had a diagnosis of severe acquired aplastic anemia based on International Study of Aplastic Anemia and Agranulocytosis and Camitta criteria. No therapy had been received by the patients at the time of blood sampling. The study deep-sequenced TCR repertoires of sorted CD4+ and CD8+ blood T cells from severe aplastic anemia patients and healthy subjects. Patients were enrolled in the USA under clinicaltrials.gov protocols 00001620, 01623167, 00001397, 00071045, 00081523 and 00961064. Ficoll-Paque density gradient centrifugation was used to isolate peripheral blood mononuclear cells. Before DNA was extracted, CD4+ and CD8+ T cells were sorted using either FACS or magnetic beads. General conclusions and limits of the study: No significant difference in CD8+ Simpson's diversity was found between patients and healthy controls (P=0.060). Although around 30 CD8+ CDR3 sequences were shared by patients and controls, these sequences appeared highly expressed in patients and within the immunodominant clones of patients.

TCR beta VDJ combination and CDR3 sequence profiling used genomic DNA as the template. An Illumina HiSeq 2000 was used for TCR repertoire sequencing. The original pipeline was this. TRBV/TRBJ rearrangement plots, CDR3 size and DJ length profiles, and Simpson's diversity index were used to assess repertoires. The most abundant DNA sequence in the deep sequencing data was defined as the immunodominant clone. CDR3 amino acid sequences were screened for sharing across subjects and were compared with published repertoires and the VDJdb database. Using fastp at Q25 and MiXCR, TCRdb reprocessed the public reads and kept productive beta chains. Every CDR3 protein is listed once, alongside the most common genes and DNA of its rows. None of the V and J calls come from the authors' own analysis; TCRdb made them. A total of about 220,000 distinct CDR3 sequences appear in this sample, around half of them only once. The ten largest clones add up to less than 9% of the sample.

Concerning this clonotype itself: There is no known antigen for this receptor. Nothing much larger sits one base from this clone, and base qualities are not available.

The CDR3, cysteine through phenylalanine, is 15 amino acids long. Just CDR3 DNA is preserved here, 45 bases in frame from base 1. CDR1 and CDR2 are read off the germline V gene as SGHDT and YYEEEE. Trimming takes 4 bases from V and 0 bases from J, and the germline ends sit 8 bases apart. The rearrangement combines TRBV5-6 with TRBJ2-6; the D gene remains uncertain. Material: sorted CD4+, CD8+, or CD8+CD57+ T cells (not recorded which) from PBMCs. This receptor was obtained from a human donor with aplastic anemia. The encoded CDR3 is CASSGPSSGANVLTF. The DNA is as follows: TGTGCCAGCAGCGGACCGAGCTCTGGGGCCAACGTCCTGACTTTC.